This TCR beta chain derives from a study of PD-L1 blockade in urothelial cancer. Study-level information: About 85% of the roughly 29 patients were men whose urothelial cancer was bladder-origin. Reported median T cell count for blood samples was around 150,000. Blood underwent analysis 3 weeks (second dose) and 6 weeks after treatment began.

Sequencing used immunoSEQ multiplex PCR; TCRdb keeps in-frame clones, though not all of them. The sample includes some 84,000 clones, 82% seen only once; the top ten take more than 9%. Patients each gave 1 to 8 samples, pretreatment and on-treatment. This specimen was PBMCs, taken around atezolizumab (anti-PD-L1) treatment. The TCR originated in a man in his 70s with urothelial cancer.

The CDR3 reads CASSLTVDPSMNTEAFF. In nucleotides, the CDR3 is TGCGCCAGCAGTCTGACAGTGGACCCCTCAATGAACACTGAAGCTTTCTTT. The chain joins TRBV5-1 to TRBJ1-1; TRBD1 is a possible D gene (5 bases). Germline loops: CDR1 SGHRS, CDR2 YFSETQ. The germline V and J ends were trimmed by 5 bases and 0 bases, with 20 bases remaining between them. This CDR3 region has 17 residues.